Following are 21 T cell receptor beta chains from one sample sequenced in a study of CD8+CD57+ T cells in acquired aplastic anemia. Genomic DNA templated the TCR beta VDJ and CDR3 profiling. Via MiXCR, TCRdb re-called the reads, giving one row per CDR3 protein. The sample lists about 220,000 distinct CDR3 sequences; 34% were seen once. The sample was sorted CD4+, CD8+, or CD8+CD57+ T cells (not recorded which) from PBMCs. The receptors shown here come from a human donor in good health, serving as a control.

In DNA, the CDR3 is TGCGCCAGCAGCTTGATGGGGACCGGGGAGCTGTTTTTT. It codes for CASSLMGTGELFF. This chain links TRBV5-1 with TRBJ2-2; D remains unclear. The CDR3 is 13 amino acids. CDR1 SGHRS and CDR2 YFSETQ come from the germline V gene. The V end lost 1 base, the J end lost 5 bases, and 6 bases lay between the germline ends.

This clonotype was seen repeatedly, ten times or more. The chain links TRBV20-1 to TRBJ2-3, with 8 bases identical to TRBD2. Trimming cost V 4 bases and J 2 bases; bases outside gene matches: 8. The length of the CDR3 is 15 residues. Looked up from germline, CDR1 is DFQATT and CDR2 is SNEGSKA (reference sequence). The CDR3 nucleotides read TGCAGTGCTATTAGCGGGAACTCCATCACAGATACGCAGTATTTT. Protein product: CSAISGNSITDTQYF.

This clonotype was picked up many times. This chain connects TRBV7-2 to TRBJ1-5; D unresolved. CDR1 and CDR2 from the germline V gene are SGHTA and FQGNSA. The CDR3 loop spans 13 amino acids. Trimming took off 3 bases at V and 5 bases at J, with 8 bases between the two ends. The CDR3 reads CASSFRRDQPQHF. CDR3 DNA sequence: TGTGCCAGCAGCTTTAGGAGGGATCAGCCCCAGCATTTT.

V gene TRBV5-5 combines with J gene TRBJ2-2; no firm D call. Germline-derived CDR1 and CDR2 are SGHKS and YYEKEE (reference sequence). V was clipped by 1 base and J by 5 bases, with 12 bases between them. The length of the CDR3 is 15 residues. The CDR3 reads CASSLFLQSTGELFF. The DNA for the CDR3 is TGTGCCAGCAGCTTGTTCCTTCAGAGTACCGGGGAGCTGTTTTTT. Combining the CDR3 with reference TRBV5-5 and TRBJ2-2 gives the whole variable domain DAGVTQSPTHLIKTRGQQVTLRCSPISGHKSVSWYQQVLGQGPQFIFQYYEKEERGRGNFPDRFSARQFPNYSSELNVNALLLGDSALYLCASSLFLQSTGELFFGEGSRLTVL.

Note on this clonotype: A read error may be the cause here, since a much bigger clone is one base away. The rearrangement links TRBV9 to TRBJ1-3, with D hard to call. Germline CDR1 and CDR2: SGDLS and YYNGEE. This CDR3 spans 11 amino acids. In DNA, the CDR3 is TGTGCCAACAGCCTCCATAGGACCATATATTTT. It specifies CANSLHRTIYF.

This clonotype showed up many times. The rearrangement links TRBV10-1 to TRBJ2-2; D gene unclear. V dropped 3 bases and J dropped 1 base, with 3 bases sitting between them. Germline CDR1 reads WNHNN; CDR2 reads SYGVQD (reference sequence). This CDR3 is 13 amino acids long. The CDR3 region has the DNA TGCGCCAGCAGTGATGGGAACACCGGGGAGCTGTTTTTT. Amino acids: CASSDGNTGELFF.

V and J are TRBV10-2 and TRBJ1-1; unclear D gene. The V end lost 7 bases, the J end lost 2 bases, and 11 bases lay between the germline ends. CDR3 size: 13 residues. The germline V gene has CDR1 WSHSY and CDR2 SAAADI. The chain's CDR3 is CASTGGINTEAFF. The CDR3, as DNA: TGCGCCAGCACCGGAGGGATTAACACTGAAGCTTTCTTT.

The chain joins TRBV10-2 to TRBJ2-7; 10 nucleotides match TRBD1. The ends lost 7 bases at V and 6 bases at J; junction bases unmatched: 6. Germline loops: CDR1 WSHSY, CDR2 SAAADI. The length of the CDR3 is 13 residues. CDR3 loop: CASKQDRGSEQYF. In nucleotides, the CDR3 is TGCGCCAGCAAGCAGGACAGGGGGTCCGAGCAGTACTTC.

The chain links TRBV12-3 or TRBV12-4 to TRBJ1-5; tentatively, D is TRBD1 (6 bases). The CDR3 sequence is 14 residues long. The V and J ends lost 7 bases and 3 bases respectively, with 13 bases between them. CDR3 in amino acids: CASNLGGPNQPQHF. CDR3 bases: TGTGCCAGCAATCTAGGGGGTCCCAATCAGCCCCAGCATTTT.

This clonotype was detected many times. The chain carries TRBV20-1 and TRBJ2-1; 8 bases match TRBD1. This CDR3 region has 13 residues. Germline V CDR1 and CDR2: DFQATT, SNEGSKA (reference sequence). J lost 6 bases, V lost 6 bases, and 7 bases had no gene match. The CDR3 DNA sequence: TGCAGTGCCAAGGACAGGGTGCTCAATGAGCAGTTCTTC. Protein product: CSAKDRVLNEQFF.

In its sample, this clonotype was seen many times. This rearrangement joins TRBV7-3 to TRBJ2-2; D is unresolved. Germline V lookup: CDR1 SGHTA, CDR2 FQGTGA. This CDR3 has 13 residues. V was trimmed by 5 bases and J by 1 base, leaving 5 bases between them. CDR3 sequence reads: CASSEKNTGELFF. CDR3 DNA: TGTGCCAGCAGCGAAAAGAACACCGGGGAGCTGTTTTTT.

In the case of this clonotype: In this CDR3 the conserved last residue, phenylalanine or tryptophan, is missing, so a read error is likely. The chain is built from TRBV5-4 and TRBJ2-5; D is unresolved. Germline V gene lookup returns CDR1 SGHNT and CDR2 YYREEE (reference sequence). V was clipped by 4 bases and J by 6 bases, with 7 bases between them. The CDR3 sequence is 11 residues long. CDR3 in DNA: TGTGCCAGCAGCCCCGGGCAGACCCAGTACCTC. It specifies CASSPGQTQYL.

The genes are TRBV11-2 and TRBJ2-5; TRBD1 might be the D (6 bases). Between the trimmed V and J ends, which lost 7 bases and 5 bases, there was a span of 14 bases. The CDR3 contains 13 residues. Germline values: CDR1 SGHAT, CDR2 FQNNGV. The CDR3 region is CASNSQGVETQYF. For the CDR3, the DNA is TGTGCCAGCAACTCACAGGGAGTGGAGACCCAGTACTTC.

In this sample, this clonotype turned up many times. The V gene is TRBV2, the J gene TRBJ1-5, with no clear D. This CDR3 has 14 amino acids. Per germline, CDR1 SNHLY and CDR2 FYNNEI. Trimming pared 7 bases from V and 7 bases from J, leaving 17 bases between. The CDR3 here is CASTERQLTQPQHF. The DNA of the CDR3 is TGTGCCAGCACCGAACGGCAGCTGACGCAGCCCCAGCATTTT.

The rearrangement links TRBV7-9 to TRBJ2-3; D gene uncertain. CDR3 length: 14 amino acids. Germline-derived CDR1 and CDR2 are SEHNR and FQNEAQ (reference sequence). The V end lost 3 bases, the J end lost 4 bases, and 11 bases lay between the germline ends. The CDR3 here is CASSFARSADTQYF. The DNA of the CDR3 is TGTGCCAGCAGCTTTGCCAGGAGTGCAGATACGCAGTATTTT.

This clonotype was seen a handful of times. Its ends do not fully match the called genes, so a read error is possible. V usage is TRBV29-1 and J usage is TRBJ1-5; 8 nucleotides match TRBD1. The length of the CDR3 is 14 residues. Germline loops: CDR1 SQVTM, CDR2 ANQGSEA. The CDR3 DNA reads as TGCAGCCTGGACAGGGTGATTACCAATCGGCCCCAGCATTTT. This encodes CSLDRVITNRPQHF. The variable domain in full, completed from reference TRBV29-1 and TRBJ1-5, reads SAVISQKPSRDICQRGTSLTIQCQVDSQVTMMFWYRQQPGQSLTLIATANQGSEATYESGFVIDKFPISRPNLTFSTLTVSNMSPEDSSIYLCSLDRVITNRPQHFGDGTRLSIL.

The sample holds a few counts of this clonotype. The chain carries TRBV11-2 and TRBJ1-4, with 10 bases lining up with TRBD1. The V gene end was trimmed by 5 bases and the J gene end by 4 bases; junction bases not matched to a gene: 13. Germline CDR1 and CDR2: SGHAT and FQNNGV. This CDR3 contains 18 residues. DNA for the CDR3: TGTGCCAGCAGCGGACGAATGAGGGACAGGGGATTTAATGAAAAACTGTTTTTT. Protein product: CASSGRMRDRGFNEKLFF. The whole variable domain, remainder taken from reference TRBV11-2 and TRBJ1-4, is EAGVAQSPRYKIIEKRQSVAFWCNPISGHATLYWYQQILGQGPKLLIQFQNNGVVDDSQLPKDRFSAERLKGVDSTLKIQPAKLEDSAVYLCASSGRMRDRGFNEKLFFGSGTQLSVL.

This clonotype was observed many times. The rearrangement links TRBV7-6 to TRBJ2-5; TRBD1 agrees at 8 bases. The CDR3 spans 12 residues. The germline V gene encodes CDR1 SGHVS and CDR2 FNYEAQ. Trimming at V came to 5 bases and at J to 5 bases, leaving 1 base not matched to a gene. The DNA for the CDR3 is TGTGCCAGCAGCCGACAGGGGGAGACCCAGTACTTC. Amino acid sequence: CASSRQGETQYF.

The V call is TRBV19, the J call TRBJ1-6; D perhaps matches TRBD1 (6 bases). Between the trimmed V and J ends, which lost 3 bases and 8 bases, there was a span of 8 bases. The CDR3 has 13 amino acids. Germline V gene lookup returns CDR1 LNHDA and CDR2 SQIVND (reference sequence). The CDR3 sequence is CASSIEGDSPLHF. For the CDR3, the DNA is TGTGCCAGTAGTATTGAGGGGGATTCACCCCTCCACTTT.

This clonotype occurred many times. The chain has TRBV5-8 and TRBJ2-3; D not resolved. The CDR3 is 12 residues long. Trimming left V 5 bases short and J 5 bases short, with 9 bases between. CDR1 SGHTS and CDR2 YDEGEE come from the germline V gene. CDR3 bases: TGTGCCAGCAGGCCTACCCGAGATACGCAGTATTTT. This sequence encodes CASRPTRDTQYF.

As concerns this clonotype: At one end, the junction sequence differs from germline, possibly due to a read error. The gene calls are TRBV19 and TRBJ2-3; TRBD1 agrees at 12 bases. CDR3 length: 13 amino acids. Germline CDR1 is LNHDA and CDR2 is SQIVND (reference sequence). The CDR3 DNA is TGTGCCAGCGGGACAGGGGGCGCGGATACGCGGTATTTC. Amino acids: CASGTGGADTRYF.